This passage covers 9 T cell receptor beta chains from one sample sequenced in a study of blood T cell repertoires in COVID-19. Assay used: immunoSEQ multiplex PCR; TCRdb lists only in-frame clones, some missing. This sample has some 250,000 clones, with roughly 91% found just once. The material sequenced was PBMCs or T cells enriched from blood (not recorded which). These receptors came from a man aged 35 to 55 who had recovered from COVID-19.

The rearrangement uses TRBV19 and TRBJ2-2; tentatively, D is TRBD1 (6 bases). Trimming removed 6 bases at V and 5 bases at J, with 10 bases between. The length of the CDR3 is 13 residues. Germline V gene data show CDR1 as LNHDA and CDR2 as SQIVND (reference sequence). The CDR3 here is CASSRQGTGELFF. CDR3 nucleotides: TGTGCCAGTAGCCGCCAGGGGACCGGGGAGCTGTTTTTT.

The V gene is TRBV3-1 (or the pseudogene TRBV3-2), the J gene TRBJ1-6; TRBD1 matches at 9 bases. CDR3 length equals 20 residues. In germline, CDR1 is LGHDT, CDR2 YNNKEL (reference sequence). V gave up 0 bases and J gave up 2 bases; unmatched junction bases: 11. The DNA for the CDR3 is TGTGCCAGCAGCCAAGATCGGTTCGCCGGGACAGGGCCCTATAATTCACCCCTCCACTTT. Its protein is CASSQDRFAGTGPYNSPLHF.

This clone has just a few counts. The chain joins TRBV19 to TRBJ2-7, with TRBD2 as a possible D gene (5 bases). CDR3 length: 13 amino acids. V was clipped by 2 bases and J by 7 bases, with 12 bases between them. The germline CDR1 and CDR2 sequences are LNHDA and SQIVND (reference sequence). In DNA, the CDR3 is TGTGCCAGTAGTATAAGTTGGACGGGGGAGCAGTACTTC. It is translated as CASSISWTGEQYF.

CDR3 nucleotides: TGTGCCAGCAGCGTAGTTGCGGGAGGGAGGTCAGATACGCAGTATTTT. Translated, it gives CASSVVAGGRSDTQYF. This chain joins TRBV9 and TRBJ2-3; 9 nucleotides line up with TRBD2. The V segment lost 0 bases and the J segment 4 bases; nucleotides outside the gene matches: 6. The CDR3 is made up of 16 amino acids. Germline CDR1 and CDR2: SGDLS and YYNGEE. Using reference TRBV9 and TRBJ2-3 for the parts outside the CDR3, the full variable domain is DSGVTQTPKHLITATGQRVTLRCSPRSGDLSVYWYQQSLDQGLQFLIQYYNGEERAKGNILERFSAQQFPDLHSELNLSSLELGDSALYFCASSVVAGGRSDTQYFGPGTRLTVL.

The rearrangement links TRBV30 to TRBJ1-4, with D maybe TRBD1 (5 bases). Germline V gene sequence: CDR1 GTSNPN, CDR2 SVGIG (reference sequence). The germline V and J ends were trimmed by 1 base and 0 bases, with 15 bases remaining between them. This CDR3 has 17 residues. CDR3 bases: TGTGCCTGGAGTGAATACTATACAGGTTCAACTAATGAAAAACTGTTTTTT. Its translation: CAWSEYYTGSTNEKLFF. Based on the CDR3 plus reference TRBV30 and TRBJ1-4, the full variable domain is SQTIHQWPATLVQPVGSPLSLECTVEGTSNPNLYWYRQAAGRGLQLLFYSVGIGQISSEVPQNLSASRPQDRQFILSSKKLLLSDSGFYLCAWSEYYTGSTNEKLFFGSGTQLSVL.

J is TRBJ2-1 and V is TRBV5-1, with a possible D match to TRBD1 (5 bases). Germline CDR1 and CDR2: SGHRS and YFSETQ. The length of the CDR3 is 15 residues. The ends were cut back, 5 bases at V and 3 bases at J, with 15 bases in the middle. The CDR3 region is CASRNDGDSYNEQFF. CDR3 nucleotides: TGCGCCAGCAGGAATGATGGTGACAGCTACAATGAGCAGTTCTTC.

This sequence joins TRBV12-3 or TRBV12-4 and TRBJ2-2; tentatively, D is TRBD1 (6 bases). The CDR3 runs to 12 residues. V lost 6 bases and J 9 bases, leaving 11 bases between the germline ends. CDR3 coding DNA: TGTGCCAGCAGCCACAGGGCCTGGGAGCTGTTTTTT. Its protein is CASSHRAWELFF.

This sequence joins TRBV27 and TRBJ2-5, with D possibly being TRBD1 (6 bases). Germline CDR1 and CDR2: MNHEY and SMNVEV (reference sequence). CDR3 length: 13 residues. The germline V and J ends were trimmed by 1 base and 7 bases, with 10 bases remaining between them. CDR3 residues: CASSLWQGMTQYF. DNA of the CDR3: TGTGCCAGCAGTTTATGGCAGGGGATGACCCAGTACTTC.

This clone has only one observation. This chain uses TRBV9 with TRBJ1-1, with TRBD1 matching 7 bases. The CDR3 loop spans 15 amino acids. Germline V CDR1 and CDR2: SGDLS, YYNGEE. Trimming took 7 bases from V and 1 from J; bases not matched to a gene: 10. The CDR3 DNA reads as TGTGCCAGCGGCCCGTCCGGGACAGCGAACACTGAAGCTTTCTTT. Translation gives CASGPSGTANTEAFF.